What follows are 2 T cell receptor beta chains derived from one specimen sequenced in a study of cytomegalovirus exposure and HLA in healthy donors. 60 Vbeta and 13 Jbeta primers were used in PCR. Produced via immunoSEQ multiplex PCR; TCRdb's table is partial and in-frame only. The data show over 130,000 clones, 82% seen once. Sequencing was carried out using PBMCs. Every receptor here comes from a male donor in good health and CMV-seronegative.

The rearrangement links TRBV27 to TRBJ1-1, with D maybe TRBD1 (6 bases). The germline CDR1 and CDR2 sequences are MNHEY and SMNVEV (reference sequence). The CDR3 length is 14 residues. V lost 2 bases, J lost 6 bases, and 13 bases lay in between. CDR3 sequence (DNA): TGTGCCAGCAGTTTAAGTTTGGGGGCCGCTGAAGCTTTCTTT. Translated, it gives CASSLSLGAAEAFF.

The chain carries TRBV6-1 and TRBJ1-4; 7 bases map to TRBD1. The CDR3 length is 18 residues. Germline CDR1 reads MNHNS; CDR2 reads SASEGT. Trimming took 3 bases from V and 3 from J; bases not matched to a gene: 13. CDR3 loop: CASSEPGQMLRANEKLFF. CDR3 nucleotide sequence: TGTGCCAGCAGTGAGCCGGGACAGATGTTGAGGGCTAATGAAAAACTGTTTTTT.